The text below deals with one T cell receptor (beta chain). No antigen is known for it. The data belong to a study of PD-1 blockade in classical Hodgkin lymphoma. Time point meaning: cycle 4 day 1 (C4D1), after 6 weeks of nivolumab. Each and every patient relapsed after autologous stem cell transplantation, and patients got differing brentuximab vedotin exposure. The study, taken as a whole, reports: Repertoire difference causes, possibly disease activity or prior therapy, remain undefined. Similar baseline diversity was found in complete responders and newly diagnosed patients. Patients starting nivolumab under 1 year after ASCT were excluded. Reports described newly diagnosed patients as having lower baseline TCR diversity than healthy donors.

Measured with immunoSEQ multiplex PCR; TCRdb has only the in-frame clones, and not every one. The sample shows about 39,000 clones, around 80% of them seen only once. Germline-derived CDR1 and CDR2 are MGHDK and SYGVNS. Losses at the gene ends were 7 bases for V and 2 bases for J; bases not matched to a gene: 6. The CDR3 is 14 amino acids. The sequenced sample was peripheral blood mononuclear cells (PBMCs), obtained before the fourth cycle of nivolumab. The chain employs TRBV25-1 and TRBJ2-7, with TRBD2 matching over 9 bases. This sequence originates from a human donor with classical Hodgkin lymphoma. In DNA form, the CDR3 reads TGTGCCAGCAAAGGGACTAGCTCCACCTACGAGCAGTACTTC. Translation: CASKGTSSTYEQYF.